The clone carrying this T cell receptor beta chain turned up a few times. What it binds is not known. The CDR3 sequence is 16 residues long. V lost 4 bases and J 1 base, leaving 16 bases between the germline ends. From germline, CDR1 is MGHRA and CDR2 YSYEKL. Method: immunoSEQ multiplex PCR; TCRdb's copy keeps in-frame clones and lacks some. The sample lists 110,000 to 150,000 clones, over 75% occurring once. These data are taken from a study of T cell responses to AZD1222 COVID-19 vaccine. Points from the study as a whole: Spike regions recognized by vaccine-associated CD4 TCRs spanned the protein, led by 160-218 and 743-854. Baseline serostatus was positive in only a handful of AZD1222 recipients.

Sequencing was performed on peripheral blood, taken on day 0 of AZD1222 vaccination. This sequence joins TRBV4-1 and TRBJ1-1; maybe TRBD1 (5 bases). The receptor was isolated from an adult in good health. The DNA of the CDR3 is TGCGCCAGCAGCCTCCCCCGGGGGGGAGCGAACACTGAAGCTTTCTTT. This encodes CASSLPRGGANTEAFF.